This TCR beta chain was recorded in a study of control samples from healthy donors and cancer patients. The germline gives CDR1 MDHEN, CDR2 SYDVKM. This CDR3 spans 14 amino acids. V was pared by 8 bases and J by 3 bases, with 14 bases between. This table comes from immunoSEQ multiplex PCR, and its TCRdb copy is limited to in-frame clones, with some not included. The sample holds about 200,000 clones. Sequenced input: blood. This clonotype was obtained from a woman aged 25 to 45 in good health. J is TRBJ1-3 and V is TRBV28, with D hard to call. CDR3 residues: CASGIPEDGNTIYF. Written as DNA, the CDR3 is TGTGCCAGCGGTATCCCTGAGGATGGAAACACCATATATTTT. Supplemented by reference TRBV28 and TRBJ1-3, the full variable domain reads DVKVTQSSRYLVKRTGEKVFLECVQDMDHENMFWYRQDPGLGLRLIYFSYDVKMKEKGDIPEGYSVSREKKERFSLILESASTNQTSMYLCASGIPEDGNTIYFGEGSWLTVV.